This T cell receptor (beta chain) was observed in a study of tumor-infiltrating lymphocytes in localized non-small cell lung cancer. Study as a whole: Each patient gave resected tumor and non-adjacent uninvolved lung tissue. General study results and limits: Tumors had more T cell infiltration than uninvolved lung, per TCRbeta sequencing and CD3 counts. Not all patients were TCR sequenced, owing to tissue quantity. Immunotypes IM1 and IM2 had similar TCR-derived T-cell fractions.

Produced via immunoSEQ multiplex PCR; TCRdb's table is partial and in-frame only. Of about 10,000 clones in the sample, about three fifths were seen once. The CDR3 is 13 amino acids. The V and J ends lost 3 bases and 2 bases respectively, with 5 bases between them. CDR1 and CDR2 (germline): MDHEN, SYDVKM. A word on this clone: Antigen specificity is unknown. Additional DNA sequences in this sample encode the identical CDR3.

The receptor was derived from a human donor with non-small cell lung cancer. Sequences were obtained from uninvolved lung tissue not adjacent to the tumor. The rearrangement links TRBV28 to TRBJ1-5; no definite D call. For the CDR3, the DNA is TGTGCCAGCAGTTTTCAACGCAATCAGCCCCAGCATTTT. Translated: CASSFQRNQPQHF.